The 12 T cell receptor beta chains below all came from one sample that was sequenced in a study of T-cell memory formation after mild COVID-19 (dated by TCRdb to 2020 to 2023). The library was generated by 5' RACE. The sequencer was an Illumina NovaSeq 6000. TCRdb redid the processing of the public reads, applying fastp at Q25 and MiXCR, and retained in-frame beta chains. Rows are combined by CDR3 protein, so each entry shows the most common genes and DNA. For this sample the table gives around 300,000 distinct CDR3 sequences, of which 10% to 15% were detected only once. Jointly, the top ten make up roughly a fifth of the sample. The sequencing sample was made of PBMCs or a T cell subset sorted from them (not recorded which). Receptor source: a man aged 18 to 30 who had mild COVID-19 (a few samples of this study predate the infection). The sample titles of this study are shuffled in the database, so cell type and time point are left out; the donor was told from shared clones.

This clonotype was detected many times. The chain is built from TRBV4-1 and TRBJ2-3, with TRBD1 matching over 10 bases. CDR1 and CDR2 (germline): MGHRA, YSYEKL. Germline trimming cut 7 bases from V and 9 bases from J; bases unmatched to any gene: 4. This CDR3 has 12 amino acids. As DNA, the CDR3 is TGCGCCAGCACCGACAGGGGGCCCACGCAGTATTTT. As protein: CASTDRGPTQYF.

This clonotype has a handful of counts. The V call is TRBV10-3, the J call TRBJ2-3; possibly TRBD1 or TRBD2 for D (5 bases each). V was shortened by 6 bases and J by 9 bases, with 22 bases between the two germline ends. The CDR3 consists of 15 residues. Germline V lookup: CDR1 ENHRY, CDR2 SYGVKD. Written as DNA, the CDR3 is TGTGCCATCAGCTCACCCGACGGGACCTCGGGGACGCAGTATTTT. This sequence encodes CAISSPDGTSGTQYF.

In its sample, this clonotype is medium-sized. The chain carries TRBV12-3 or TRBV12-4 and TRBJ2-1; 12 bases agree with TRBD2. This CDR3 has 15 amino acids. V was pared by 7 bases and J by 9 bases, with 10 bases of the junction left unmatched. CDR3 sequence reads: CASTRASGGAGEQFF. The CDR3 DNA is TGTGCCAGCACCCGGGCTAGCGGGGGGGCCGGTGAGCAGTTCTTC.

The V and J genes are TRBV5-1 and TRBJ2-7; 9 bases agree with TRBD1. Per germline, CDR1 SGHRS and CDR2 YFSETQ. This CDR3 is built from 15 residues. V lost 3 bases and J lost 6; bases outside the gene matches: 10. The CDR3 bases are TGCGCCAGCAGCTGGGACAGGGCGCAGTCGGGCGAGCAGTACTTC. Its translation: CASSWDRAQSGEQYF.

This sequence joins TRBV4-2 and TRBJ1-2; no clear D. Germline V CDR1 and CDR2: LGHNA, YNFKEQ. The CDR3 length is 13 residues. Between the trimmed V and J ends, which lost 1 base and 5 bases, there was a span of 8 bases. In DNA form, the CDR3 reads TGTGCCAGCAGCCAAGGGGCAGATTATGGCTACACCTTC. It specifies CASSQGADYGYTF.

V gene TRBV6-1 combines with J gene TRBJ2-3, with a weak D call TRBD2 (5 bases). Trimming shortened V by 8 bases and J by 2 bases, and 14 bases separated the two germline ends. The CDR3 spans 14 residues. Germline V gene lookup returns CDR1 MNHNS and CDR2 SASEGT. In DNA, the CDR3 is TGTGCCAGCTCGGCCATGAGGGCCACAGATACGCAGTATTTT. Protein sequence: CASSAMRATDTQYF.

This clonotype was recorded a few times. The chain employs TRBV4-3 and TRBJ2-7; 8 nucleotides agree with TRBD1. With 2 bases clipped from V and 4 bases from J, the junction kept 7 bases outside the gene matches. In germline, CDR1 is LGHNA, CDR2 YSLEER. This CDR3 is built from 15 residues. This CDR3 is CASSQFRQGNYEQYV. The CDR3 DNA reads as TGCGCCAGCAGCCAATTCCGACAGGGGAATTACGAGCAGTACGTC.

This clonotype was recorded a few times. This chain joins TRBV28 and TRBJ1-2; TRBD1 aligns across 7 bases. Germline lookup yields CDR1 MDHEN and CDR2 SYDVKM. The CDR3 length is 14 residues. V dropped 6 bases and J dropped 2; count of bases not matched to a gene: 6. CDR3 DNA sequence: TGTGCCAGCAGCACCTCAGGGGGGAACTATGGCTACACCTTC. It yields the protein CASSTSGGNYGYTF.

This clonotype was seen a few times. This chain links TRBV6-6 with TRBJ2-7; D is undetermined. CDR1 is MNHNY, CDR2 SVGAGI, per germline (reference sequence). This CDR3 is 14 amino acids long. Trimming stripped 0 bases from V and 4 bases from J, with 10 bases between. This CDR3 reads CASSYSSERYEQYV. In DNA form, the CDR3 reads TGTGCCAGCAGTTACTCCTCAGAAAGATACGAGCAGTACGTC.

The chain combines TRBV30 with TRBJ1-5; a possible D gene is TRBD1 (5 bases). The CDR3 runs 13 residues. The V end lost 4 bases, the J end lost 7 bases, and 14 bases lay between the germline ends. The V gene's germline CDR1 is GTSNPN and CDR2 SVGIG (reference sequence). DNA of the CDR3: TGTGCCTGGAAGGCAGGGAGGGACCAGCCCCAGCATTTT. This translates into CAWKAGRDQPQHF.

This chain uses TRBV29-1 with TRBJ2-1; D gene ambiguous. The CDR3 sequence is 14 residues long. Germline CDR1 and CDR2: SQVTM and ANQGSEA. The V gene lost 7 bases and the J gene lost 5 bases, with 18 bases spanning the gap. CDR3 amino acids: CSAHGPPEHNEQFF. CDR3 nucleotides: TGCAGCGCCCATGGGCCACCTGAACACAATGAGCAGTTCTTC.

This clonotype was seen more than once but under ten times. The chain employs TRBV28 and TRBJ1-5; TRBD1 might be the D (6 bases). CDR3 length equals 15 residues. V was trimmed by 4 bases and J by 3 bases, leaving 13 bases between them. Germline V gives CDR1 MDHEN, CDR2 SYDVKM. The CDR3 nucleotides read TGTGCCAGCAGTTCAGGAGGGGGGAACAATCAGCCCCAGCATTTT. Residues: CASSSGGGNNQPQHF.